This T cell receptor beta chain was found in a study of cytomegalovirus exposure and HLA in healthy donors. This PCR relied on a set of 60 Vbeta primers and 13 Jbeta primers. Libraries were prepared by immunoSEQ multiplex PCR; TCRdb keeps only in-frame clonotypes and omits some of them. The profile shows approximately 120,000 clones, 15% to 20% of them singletons. Trimming removed 1 base from V and 7 bases from J; junction bases left unmatched: 5. The CDR3 totals 14 residues. Germline-derived CDR1 and CDR2 are SEHNR and FQNEAQ (reference sequence). The V and J genes are TRBV7-9 and TRBJ1-2, with TRBD1 identical over 8 bases. This clonotype was obtained from a female donor in good health and CMV-seropositive. The sequencing sample was made of PBMCs. CDR3 DNA: TGTGCCAGCAGCTTAGGGTCGACAGGGGCTGGCTACACCTTC. It specifies CASSLGSTGAGYTF. The variable domain in full, completed from reference TRBV7-9 and TRBJ1-2, reads DTGVSQNPRHKITKRGQNVTFRCDPISEHNRLYWYRQTLGQGPEFLTYFQNEAQLEKSRLLSDRFSAERPKGSFSTLEIQRTEQGDSAMYLCASSLGSTGAGYTFGSGTRLTVV.